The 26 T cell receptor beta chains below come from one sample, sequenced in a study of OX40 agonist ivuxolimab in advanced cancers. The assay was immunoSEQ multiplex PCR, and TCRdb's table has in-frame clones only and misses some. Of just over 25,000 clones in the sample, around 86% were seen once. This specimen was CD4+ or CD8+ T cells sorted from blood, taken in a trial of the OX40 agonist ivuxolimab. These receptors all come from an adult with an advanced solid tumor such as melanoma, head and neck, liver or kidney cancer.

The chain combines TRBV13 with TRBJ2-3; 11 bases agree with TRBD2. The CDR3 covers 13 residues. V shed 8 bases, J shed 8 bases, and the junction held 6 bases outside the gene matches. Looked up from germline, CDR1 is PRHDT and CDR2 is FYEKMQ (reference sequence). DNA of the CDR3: TGTGCCAGCTTAATCGGACTAGCGGGTACGCAGTATTTT. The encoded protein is CASLIGLAGTQYF.

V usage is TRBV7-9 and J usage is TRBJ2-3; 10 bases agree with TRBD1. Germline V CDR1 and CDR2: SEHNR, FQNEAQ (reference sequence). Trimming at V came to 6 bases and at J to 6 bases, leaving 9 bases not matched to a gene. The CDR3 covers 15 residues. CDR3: CASRRTGQGTDTQYF. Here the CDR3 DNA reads TGTGCCAGCAGGCGCACGGGACAGGGGACGGATACGCAGTATTTT.

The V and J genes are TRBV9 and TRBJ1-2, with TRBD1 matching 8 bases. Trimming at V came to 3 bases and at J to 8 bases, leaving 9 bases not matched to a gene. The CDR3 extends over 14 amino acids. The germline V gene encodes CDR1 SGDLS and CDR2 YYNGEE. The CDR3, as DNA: TGTGCCAGCAGCGATGGACAGGGTGGGAAGGGCTACACCTTC. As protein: CASSDGQGGKGYTF.

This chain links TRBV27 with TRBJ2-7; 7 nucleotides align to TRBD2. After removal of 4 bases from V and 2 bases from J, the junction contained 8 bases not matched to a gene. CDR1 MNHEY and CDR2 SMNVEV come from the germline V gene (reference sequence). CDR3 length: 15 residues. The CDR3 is CASSSISGYPYEQYF. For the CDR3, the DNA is TGTGCCAGCAGTTCTATTAGCGGGTACCCCTACGAGCAGTACTTC.

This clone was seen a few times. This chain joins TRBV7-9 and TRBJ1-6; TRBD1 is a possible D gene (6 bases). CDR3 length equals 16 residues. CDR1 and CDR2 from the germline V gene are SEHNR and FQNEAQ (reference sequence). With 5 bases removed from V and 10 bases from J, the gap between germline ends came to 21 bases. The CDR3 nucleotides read TGTGCCAGCAGCCCCATTAACAGGGTGGAAGGGTCACCCCTCCACTTT. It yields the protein CASSPINRVEGSPLHF.

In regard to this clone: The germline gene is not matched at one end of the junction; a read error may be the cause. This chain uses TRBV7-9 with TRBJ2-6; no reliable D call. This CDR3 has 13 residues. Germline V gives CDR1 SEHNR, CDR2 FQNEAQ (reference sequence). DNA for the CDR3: TGTGCCAGCAGCTTAGCGCAAGGTAGGACGGACCTTTTC. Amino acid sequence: CASSLAQGRTDLF.

In nucleotides, the CDR3 is TGTGCCAGCAGTGCGACAGGGAACTACGAGCAGTACTTC. Encoded protein: CASSATGNYEQYF. This chain connects TRBV2 to TRBJ2-7, with 7 bases aligning to TRBD1. The germline V gene encodes CDR1 SNHLY and CDR2 FYNNEI. V was clipped by 4 bases and J by 3 bases; unmatched bases: 3. The CDR3 has 13 amino acids.

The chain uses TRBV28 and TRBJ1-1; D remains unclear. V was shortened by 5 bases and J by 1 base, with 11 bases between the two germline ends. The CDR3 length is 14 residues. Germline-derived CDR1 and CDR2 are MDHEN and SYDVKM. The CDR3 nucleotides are TGTGCCAGCAGTCCCCTTGCTAGGAACACTGAAGCTTTCTTT. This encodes CASSPLARNTEAFF.

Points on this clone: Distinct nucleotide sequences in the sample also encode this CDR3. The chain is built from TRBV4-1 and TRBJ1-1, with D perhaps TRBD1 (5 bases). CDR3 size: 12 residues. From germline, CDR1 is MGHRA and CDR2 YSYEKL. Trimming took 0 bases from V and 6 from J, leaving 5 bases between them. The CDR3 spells CASSQDRAEAFF. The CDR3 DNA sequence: TGCGCCAGCAGCCAAGACAGGGCTGAAGCTTTCTTT.

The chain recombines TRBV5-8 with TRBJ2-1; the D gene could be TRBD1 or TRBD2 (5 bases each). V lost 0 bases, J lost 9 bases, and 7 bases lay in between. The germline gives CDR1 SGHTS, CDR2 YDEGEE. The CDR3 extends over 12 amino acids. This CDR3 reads CASSLGGSEQFF. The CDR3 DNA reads TGTGCCAGCAGCTTGGGGGGGAGTGAGCAGTTCTTC.

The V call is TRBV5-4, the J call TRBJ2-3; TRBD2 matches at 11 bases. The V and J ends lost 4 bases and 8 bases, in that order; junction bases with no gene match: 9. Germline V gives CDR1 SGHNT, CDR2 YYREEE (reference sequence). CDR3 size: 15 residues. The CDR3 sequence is CASSRGLAVMGTQYF. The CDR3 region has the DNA TGTGCCAGCAGCAGGGGACTAGCGGTCATGGGTACGCAGTATTTT.

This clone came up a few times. As DNA, the CDR3 is TGTGCCAGCAGCGTAGGGGGCGCAGGGGATGGTCGGGAGACCCAGTACTTC. Its translation is CASSVGGAGDGRETQYF. The gene calls are TRBV9 and TRBJ2-5; D possibly corresponds to TRBD1 (6 bases). CDR1 SGDLS and CDR2 YYNGEE come from the germline V gene. V was clipped by 0 bases and J by 5 bases, with 20 bases between them. CDR3 length equals 17 residues.

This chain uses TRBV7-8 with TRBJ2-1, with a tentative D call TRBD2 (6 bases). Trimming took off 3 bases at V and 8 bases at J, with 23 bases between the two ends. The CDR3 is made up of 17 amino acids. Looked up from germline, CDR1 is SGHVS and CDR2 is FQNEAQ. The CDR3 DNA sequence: TGTGCCAGCAGCTTCCGGGAGTTGGGTGGGGCCGCGGATGAGCAGTTCTTC. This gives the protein CASSFRELGGAADEQFF.

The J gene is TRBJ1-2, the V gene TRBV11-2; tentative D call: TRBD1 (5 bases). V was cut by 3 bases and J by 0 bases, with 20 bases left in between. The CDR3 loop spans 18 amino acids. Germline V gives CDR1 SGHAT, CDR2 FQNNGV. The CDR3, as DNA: TGTGCCAGCAGCTTGGACCGCGGATCCTCGGGACCTAACTATGGCTACACCTTC. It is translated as CASSLDRGSSGPNYGYTF.

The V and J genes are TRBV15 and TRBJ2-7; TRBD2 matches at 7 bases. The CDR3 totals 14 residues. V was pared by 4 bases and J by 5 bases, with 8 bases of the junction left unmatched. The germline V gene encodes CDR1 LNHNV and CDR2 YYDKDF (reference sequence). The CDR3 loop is CATSTVGGWHEQYF. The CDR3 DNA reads TGTGCCACCAGCACAGTGGGGGGGTGGCACGAGCAGTACTTC.

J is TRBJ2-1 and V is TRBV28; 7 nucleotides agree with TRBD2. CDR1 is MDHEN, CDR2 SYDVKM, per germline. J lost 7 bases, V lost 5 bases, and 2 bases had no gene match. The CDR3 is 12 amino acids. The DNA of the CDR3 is TGTGCCAGCAGTATCGGGGGGAATGAGCAGTTCTTC. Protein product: CASSIGGNEQFF.

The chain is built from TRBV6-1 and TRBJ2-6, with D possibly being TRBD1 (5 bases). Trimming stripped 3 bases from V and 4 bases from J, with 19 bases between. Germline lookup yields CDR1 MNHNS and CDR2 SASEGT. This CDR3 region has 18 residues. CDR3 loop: CASSEQGPPFSGANVLTF. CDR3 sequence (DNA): TGTGCCAGCAGTGAGCAGGGTCCCCCATTTTCCGGGGCCAACGTCCTGACTTTC.

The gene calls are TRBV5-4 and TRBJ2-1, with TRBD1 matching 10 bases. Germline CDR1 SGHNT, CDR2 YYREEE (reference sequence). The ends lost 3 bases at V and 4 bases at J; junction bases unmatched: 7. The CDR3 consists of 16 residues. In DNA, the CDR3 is TGTGCCAGCAGCTCCGGGACAGGGGTTATGTACAATGAGCAGTTCTTC. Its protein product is CASSSGTGVMYNEQFF.

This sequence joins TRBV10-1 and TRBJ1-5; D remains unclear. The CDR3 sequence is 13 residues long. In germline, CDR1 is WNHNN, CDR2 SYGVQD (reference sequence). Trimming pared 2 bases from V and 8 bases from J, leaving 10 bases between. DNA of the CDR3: TGCGCCAGCAGTGAGGAGGCTTATGAGCCCCAGCATTTT. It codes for CASSEEAYEPQHF.

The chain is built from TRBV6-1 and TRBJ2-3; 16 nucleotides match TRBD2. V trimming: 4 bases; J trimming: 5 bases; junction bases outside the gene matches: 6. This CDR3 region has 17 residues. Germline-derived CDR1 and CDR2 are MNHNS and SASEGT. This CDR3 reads CASSGGTSGGALDTQYF. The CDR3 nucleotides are TGTGCCAGCAGTGGAGGGACTAGCGGGGGGGCTTTAGATACGCAGTATTTT.

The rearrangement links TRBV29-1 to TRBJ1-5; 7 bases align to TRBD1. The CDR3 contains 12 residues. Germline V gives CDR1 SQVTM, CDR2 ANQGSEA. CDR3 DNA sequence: TGCTGTTCCGGGACAGTAGATCAGCCCCAGCATTTT. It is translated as CCSGTVDQPQHF.

The CDR3 sequence is CASSYIDGANYEQYF. In DNA, the CDR3 is TGTGCCAGCAGCTACATCGACGGCGCCAACTACGAGCAGTACTTC. V is TRBV7-2 and J is TRBJ2-7; D not certain. The CDR3 runs to 15 residues. V was trimmed by 4 bases and J by 3 bases, leaving 16 bases between them. CDR1 is SGHTA, CDR2 FQGNSA, per germline. Full variable domain (rest looked up from reference TRBV7-2 and TRBJ2-7): GAGVSQSPSNKVTEKGKDVELRCDPISGHTALYWYRQSLGQGLEFLIYFQGNSAPDKSGLPSDRFSAERTGGSVSTLTIQRTQQEDSAVYLCASSYIDGANYEQYFGPGTRLTVT.

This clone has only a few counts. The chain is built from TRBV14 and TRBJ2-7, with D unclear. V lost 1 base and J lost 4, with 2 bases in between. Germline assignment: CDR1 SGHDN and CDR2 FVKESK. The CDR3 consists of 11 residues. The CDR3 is CASSQAYEQYF. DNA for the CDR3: TGTGCCAGCAGCCAAGCATACGAGCAGTACTTC. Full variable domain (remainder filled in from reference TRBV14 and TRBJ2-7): EAGVTQFPSHSVIEKGQTVTLRCDPISGHDNLYWYRRVMGKEIKFLLHFVKESKQDESGMPNNRFLAERTGGTYSTLKVQPAELEDSGVYFCASSQAYEQYFGPGTRLTVT.

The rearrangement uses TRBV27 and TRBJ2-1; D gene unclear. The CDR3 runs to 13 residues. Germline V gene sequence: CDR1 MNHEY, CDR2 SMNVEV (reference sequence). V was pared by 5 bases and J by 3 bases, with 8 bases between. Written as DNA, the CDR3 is TGTGCCAGCAGTCCAGACGTCTACAATGAGCAGTTCTTC. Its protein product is CASSPDVYNEQFF.

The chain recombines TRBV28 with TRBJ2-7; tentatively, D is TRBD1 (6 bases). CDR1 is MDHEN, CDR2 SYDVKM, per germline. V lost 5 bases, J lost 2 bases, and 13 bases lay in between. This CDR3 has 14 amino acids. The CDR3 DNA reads TGTGCCAGCAGTGCATGGGACACCGCCTACGAGCAGTACTTC. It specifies CASSAWDTAYEQYF.

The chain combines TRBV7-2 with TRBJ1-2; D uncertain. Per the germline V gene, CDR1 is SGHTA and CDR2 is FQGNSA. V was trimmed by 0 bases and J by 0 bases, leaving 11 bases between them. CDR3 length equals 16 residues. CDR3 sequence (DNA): TGTGCCAGCAGCTTAGCCGGGCCGTTACCTAACTATGGCTACACCTTC. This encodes CASSLAGPLPNYGYTF.